This paragraph covers one T cell receptor beta chain sequence. The source of the sample is a study of regulatory T cells in long-lasting Graves disease. Arm-PCR with iRepertoire HTBI primers amplified the CDR3 regions for these TCR beta libraries. TCRdb re-called the multiplex PCR reads with MiXCR, one entry per CDR3 protein. The sample has around 240,000 distinct CDR3 sequences; about 18% are singletons. Time point: newly diagnosed GD, antithyroid drugs for less than 3 months. Construction of the TCR library relied on RNA isolated from PBMCs. The CDR3 contains 16 residues. Losses at the gene ends were 0 bases for V and 10 bases for J; bases not matched to a gene: 8. Germline loops: CDR1 MGHRA, CDR2 YSYEKL. These same data were also listed under a study on T cells in Graves' hyperthyroidism and ophthalmopathy.

This receptor was identified in a woman in her 30s with Graves disease. Sequenced material: peripheral blood mononuclear cells (PBMCs), taken at new diagnosis, from a patient treated with antithyroid drugs. This rearrangement joins TRBV4-1 to TRBJ1-5; 11 bases map to TRBD1. The CDR3 here is CASSQDHMRTGGPQHF. For the CDR3, the DNA is TGCGCCAGCAGCCAAGATCATATGAGGACAGGGGGCCCCCAGCATTTT.